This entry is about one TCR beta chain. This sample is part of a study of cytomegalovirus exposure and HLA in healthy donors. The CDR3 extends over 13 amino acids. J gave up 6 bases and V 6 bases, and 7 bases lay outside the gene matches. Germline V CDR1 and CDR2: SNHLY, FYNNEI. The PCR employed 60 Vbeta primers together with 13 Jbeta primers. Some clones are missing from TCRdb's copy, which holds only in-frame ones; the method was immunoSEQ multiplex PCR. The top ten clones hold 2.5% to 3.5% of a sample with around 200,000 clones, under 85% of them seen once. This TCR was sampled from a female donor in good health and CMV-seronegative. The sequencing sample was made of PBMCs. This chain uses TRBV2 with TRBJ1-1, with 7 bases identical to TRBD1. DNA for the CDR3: TGTGCCAGCAGGCACCTTGGACAGGCTGAAGCTTTCTTT. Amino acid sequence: CASRHLGQAEAFF.